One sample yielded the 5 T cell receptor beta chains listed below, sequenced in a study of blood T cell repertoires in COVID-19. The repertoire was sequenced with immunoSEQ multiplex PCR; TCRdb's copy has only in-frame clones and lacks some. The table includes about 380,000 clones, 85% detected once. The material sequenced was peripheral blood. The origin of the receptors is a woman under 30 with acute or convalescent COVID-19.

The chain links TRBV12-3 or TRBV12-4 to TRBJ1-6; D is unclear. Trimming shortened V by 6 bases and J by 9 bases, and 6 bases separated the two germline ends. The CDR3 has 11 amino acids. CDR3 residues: CASRRSSPLHF. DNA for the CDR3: TGTGCCAGCAGGCGGAGTTCACCCCTCCACTTT.

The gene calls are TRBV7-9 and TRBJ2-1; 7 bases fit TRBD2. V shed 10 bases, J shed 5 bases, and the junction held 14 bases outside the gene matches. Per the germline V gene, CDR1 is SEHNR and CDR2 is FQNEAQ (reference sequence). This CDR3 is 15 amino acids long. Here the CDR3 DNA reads TGTGCCACCGAGATCGCGGGAGCGAAACACAATGAGCAGTTCTTC. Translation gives CATEIAGAKHNEQFF.

For the CDR3, the DNA is TGTGCCAGTAGTATGGGGACAACAGATATCCCATCCTACGAGCAGTACTTC. This encodes CASSMGTTDIPSYEQYF. The chain recombines TRBV19 with TRBJ2-7; perhaps TRBD1 as D (6 bases). V was pared by 3 bases and J by 1 base, with 19 bases between. CDR1 and CDR2 (germline): LNHDA, SQIVND (reference sequence). The CDR3 is 17 residues long. Based on the CDR3 plus reference TRBV19 and TRBJ2-7, the full variable domain is DGGITQSPKYLFRKEGQNVTLSCEQNLNHDAMYWYRQDPGQGLRLIYYSQIVNDFQKGDIAEGYSVSREKKESFPLTVTSAQKNPTAFYLCASSMGTTDIPSYEQYFGPGTRLTVT.

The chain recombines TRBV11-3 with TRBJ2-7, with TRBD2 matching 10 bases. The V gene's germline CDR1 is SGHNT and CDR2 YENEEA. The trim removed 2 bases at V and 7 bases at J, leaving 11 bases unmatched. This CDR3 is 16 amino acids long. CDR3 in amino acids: CASSLTSGVLRLEQYF. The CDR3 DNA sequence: TGTGCCAGCAGCTTAACTAGCGGGGTTCTTCGACTGGAGCAGTACTTC.

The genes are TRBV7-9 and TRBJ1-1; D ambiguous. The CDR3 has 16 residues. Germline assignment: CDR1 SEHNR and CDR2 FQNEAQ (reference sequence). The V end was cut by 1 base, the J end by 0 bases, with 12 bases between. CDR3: CASSLDPRRMNTEAFF. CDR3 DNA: TGTGCCAGCAGCTTAGATCCGCGGCGGATGAACACTGAAGCTTTCTTT.